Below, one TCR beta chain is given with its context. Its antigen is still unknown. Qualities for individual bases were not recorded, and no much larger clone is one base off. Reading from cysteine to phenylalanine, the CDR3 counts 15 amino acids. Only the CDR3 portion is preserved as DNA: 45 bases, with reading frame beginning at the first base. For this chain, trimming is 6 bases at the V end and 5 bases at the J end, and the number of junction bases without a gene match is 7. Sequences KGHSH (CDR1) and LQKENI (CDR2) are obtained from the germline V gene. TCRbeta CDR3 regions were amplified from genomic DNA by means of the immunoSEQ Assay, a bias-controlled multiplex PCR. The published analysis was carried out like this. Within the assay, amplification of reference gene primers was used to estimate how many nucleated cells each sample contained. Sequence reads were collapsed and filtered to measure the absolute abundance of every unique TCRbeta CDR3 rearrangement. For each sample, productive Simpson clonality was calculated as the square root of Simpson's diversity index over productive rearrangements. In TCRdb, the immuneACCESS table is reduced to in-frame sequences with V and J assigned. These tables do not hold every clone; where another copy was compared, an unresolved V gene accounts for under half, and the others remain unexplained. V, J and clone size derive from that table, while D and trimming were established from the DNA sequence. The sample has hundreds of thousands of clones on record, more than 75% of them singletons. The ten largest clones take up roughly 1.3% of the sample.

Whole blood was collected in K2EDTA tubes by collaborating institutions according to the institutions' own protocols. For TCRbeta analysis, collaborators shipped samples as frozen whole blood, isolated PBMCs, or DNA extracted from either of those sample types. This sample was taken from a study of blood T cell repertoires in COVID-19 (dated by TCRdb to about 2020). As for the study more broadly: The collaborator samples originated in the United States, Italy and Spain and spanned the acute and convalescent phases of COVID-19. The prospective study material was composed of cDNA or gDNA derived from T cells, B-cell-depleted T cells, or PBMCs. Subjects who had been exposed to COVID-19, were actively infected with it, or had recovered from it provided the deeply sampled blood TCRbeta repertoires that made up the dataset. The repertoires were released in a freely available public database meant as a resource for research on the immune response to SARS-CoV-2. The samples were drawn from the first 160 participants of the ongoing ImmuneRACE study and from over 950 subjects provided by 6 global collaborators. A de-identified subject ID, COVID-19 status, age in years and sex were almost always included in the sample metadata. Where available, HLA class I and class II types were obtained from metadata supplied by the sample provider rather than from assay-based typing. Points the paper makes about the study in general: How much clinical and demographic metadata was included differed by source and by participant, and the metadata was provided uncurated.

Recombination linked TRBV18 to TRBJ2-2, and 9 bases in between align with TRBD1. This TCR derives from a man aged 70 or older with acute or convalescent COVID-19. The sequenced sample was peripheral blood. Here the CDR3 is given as CASSPGTGTTGELFF. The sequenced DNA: TGTGCCAGCTCGCCCGGGACAGGGACGACCGGGGAGCTGTTTTTT.